The rows below give T cell receptor beta chains drawn from one sample of a study of blood T cell repertoires in COVID-19. The table came from immunoSEQ multiplex PCR; TCRdb's copy has only in-frame clones and leaves some out. The sample holds around 140,000 clones, about 87% seen once. Sequencing was done on a sample of peripheral blood. The source is a human donor with COVID-19, enrolled during active disease. The donor label of this sample is uncertain. The CDR3 runs from the conserved cysteine through the conserved F or W. The D gene is left open where the match is weak. Size values are once, few and many counts, or a class for expanded clones, and some rows have none.

v_call	j_call	clone_size	d_call	cdr3_nt	cdr3_aa
TRBV10-3	TRBJ1-2	.	TRBD1	TGTGCCATCAGTGAGTCGACCGGGACAGCGAACTATGGCTACACCTTC	CAISESTGTANYGYTF
TRBV3-1/TRBV3-2	TRBJ1-1	.	.	TGTGCCAGCAGCCACTCCATGGGGGGGGAAGCTTTCTTT	CASSHSMGGEAFF
TRBV5-1	TRBJ2-3	.	.	TGCGCCAGTACCTTAGGTTGGGGGCCAGATACGCAGTATTTT	CASTLGWGPDTQYF
TRBV5-4	TRBJ1-3	.	.	TGTGCCAGCAGCTTGGCAGGGACTGGAAACACCATATATTTT	CASSLAGTGNTIYF
TRBV18	TRBJ2-2	.	TRBD1	TGTGCCAGCTCACCAATTATGGTAAAGGACAGGGGATCCGGGGAGCTGTTTTTT	CASSPIMVKDRGSGELFF
TRBV24-1	TRBJ2-2	.	TRBD2	TGTGCCACCGGCGGGAGTGGGACCGGGGAGCTGTTTTTT	CATGGSGTGELFF
TRBV25-1	TRBJ1-5	.	.	TGTGCCAGCAGTGGCCAGGAGGTGAGATATAGCAATCAGCCCCAGCATTTT	CASSGQEVRYSNQPQHF
TRBV19	TRBJ1-1	.	.	TGTGCCAGTATCCCCCCAGGAGGAATCACTGAAGCTTTCTTT	CASIPPGGITEAFF
TRBV29-1	TRBJ2-1	.	TRBD1	TGCAGCGTTCGGGCGACAGGGGGCAATGAGCAGTTCTTC	CSVRATGGNEQFF
TRBV19	TRBJ1-5	.	.	TGTGCCAGTAGTATCGGGGGTGGTAGCAATCAGCCCCAGCATTTT	CASSIGGGSNQPQHF
TRBV7-9	TRBJ2-7	.	.	TGTGCCAGCAGCTTACAGAATTCCTACGAGCAGTACTTC	CASSLQNSYEQYF
TRBV25-1	TRBJ1-5	.	.	TGTGCCAGCAGTGCCGGGGGTGGCAATCAGCCCCAGCATTTT	CASSAGGGNQPQHF
TRBV19	TRBJ2-7	once	.	TGTGCCAGTAGTATCGGCGGCAGCTCCTACGAGCAGTACTTC	CASSIGGSSYEQYF
TRBV28	TRBJ1-2	.	.	TGTGCCAGCACTCTAGAAGGCAACGAGTTGGATGGCTACACCTTC	CASTLEGNELDGYTF
TRBV2	TRBJ2-1	once	TRBD1	TGTGCCAGCAGTAGGACAGGGGGCTCCGGAGGGTACAATGAGCAGTTCTTC	CASSRTGGSGGYNEQFF
TRBV5-5	TRBJ1-5	.	.	TGTGCCAGCAGCCGATCCGTGGTGGCTGGGGCCGAAAATCAGCCCCAGCATTTT	CASSRSVVAGAENQPQHF
TRBV7-9	TRBJ1-4	.	.	TGTGCCAGCAGAACGGGGGGGAATGAAAAACTGTTTTTT	CASRTGGNEKLFF
TRBV10-2	TRBJ2-1	.	TRBD1	TGCGCCAGCAGAGGGACAGACAACAATGAGCAGTTCTTC	CASRGTDNNEQFF
TRBV5-1	TRBJ2-5	.	.	TGCGCCAGCAGCTTGGCGGGTTTGTCATGGCGCCAGACCCAGTACTTC	CASSLAGLSWRQTQYF
TRBV5-6	TRBJ2-1	once	TRBD2	TGTGCCAGCAGCTTGGGAGGAGCGGGGTACTACAATGAGCAGTTCTTC	CASSLGGAGYYNEQFF
TRBV30	TRBJ2-7	.	.	TGTGCCTGGACCGACAGTTACGAGCAGTACTTC	CAWTDSYEQYF
TRBV2	TRBJ2-1	once	TRBD2	TGTGCCAGCAGTGTGGAGGCAGCGGGAGGAGGTTCCCACAATGAGCAGTTCTTC	CASSVEAAGGGSHNEQFF
TRBV7-9	TRBJ2-2	.	.	TGTGCCAGCAGCTTAGGGGCAGGGGACACCGGGGAGCTGTTTTTT	CASSLGAGDTGELFF
TRBV18	TRBJ1-1	.	.	TGTGCCAGCTCAAAGGACAGCCGGAACACTGAAGCTTTCTTT	CASSKDSRNTEAFF
TRBV10-2	TRBJ1-3	.	.	TGCGCCAGCAGGGTGTCGGGATCTCTGGGAAACACCATATATTTT	CASRVSGSLGNTIYF
TRBV3-1/TRBV3-2	TRBJ2-5	few	TRBD1	TGTGCCAGCAGCCAATCAGGGGGCGGGGAGACCCAGTACTTC	CASSQSGGGETQYF
TRBV6-6	TRBJ1-5	.	.	TGTGCCAGCACTGGGGCCAATCAGCCCCAGCATTTT	CASTGANQPQHF
TRBV5-4	TRBJ2-5	.	.	TGTGCCAGCAGCTTGAGGAGTGCCCAAGAGACCCAGTACTTC	CASSLRSAQETQYF
TRBV7-9	TRBJ2-2	.	TRBD2	TGTGCCAGCAGCTTAGCGCGGGGGGACACCGGGGAGCTGTTTTTT	CASSLARGDTGELFF
TRBV5-1	TRBJ1-4	.	TRBD1	TGCGCCAGCAGCTTCGAAGGGACAGCCACGGGACAAAAACTGTTTTTT	CASSFEGTATGQKLFF
TRBV10-2	TRBJ2-1	once	.	TGCGCCAGCAGTGATAGTGGTATCTACAATGAGCAGTTCTTC	CASSDSGIYNEQFF
TRBV5-4	TRBJ2-1	.	.	TGTGCCAGCAGCTTCCCCACTAGTCTCGGGGAGCAGTTCTTC	CASSFPTSLGEQFF
TRBV21-1	TRBJ2-1	.	.	TGTGCCAGCGGAGCAGGGACTATTCGGACCCACTCCTACAATGAGCAGTTCTTC	CASGAGTIRTHSYNEQFF
TRBV6-1	TRBJ2-7	.	.	TGTGCCAGCAGTGAAGCGTTCCTAGGAGGGGATAACGAGCAGTACTTC	CASSEAFLGGDNEQYF
TRBV7-9	TRBJ1-1	.	TRBD1	TGTGCCAGCAGCCGGGACAGCTTCACTGAAGCTTTCTTT	CASSRDSFTEAFF
TRBV30	TRBJ1-5	few	.	TGTGCCTGGAGTGTCGGGGGGCAGTGGGGCAATCAGCCCCAGCATTTT	CAWSVGGQWGNQPQHF
TRBV7-2	TRBJ1-1	.	.	TGTGCCAGCAGCTTGACAGTCCTATCAGGCACTGAAGCTTTCTTT	CASSLTVLSGTEAFF
TRBV11-3	TRBJ1-4	once	.	TGTGCCAGCAGTATTAACTCCGGGACTGGGAATGAAAAACTGTTTTTT	CASSINSGTGNEKLFF
TRBV7-2	TRBJ1-2	few	TRBD1	TGTGCCAGCAGCCAGCGGGGCCCTGGACAGGGGCCCTATGGCTACACCTTC	CASSQRGPGQGPYGYTF
TRBV9	TRBJ1-2	.	TRBD1	TGTGCCAGCAGCGGACGCCAGGGGGTCTACACCTTC	CASSGRQGVYTF
TRBV7-6	TRBJ1-5	few	.	TGTGCCAGCAGCTTAACAGGGAGATCCAATCAGCCCCAGCATTTT	CASSLTGRSNQPQHF
TRBV14	TRBJ2-1	.	.	TGTGCCAGCAGCCAGACGACAGACTACAATGAGCAGTTCTTC	CASSQTTDYNEQFF
TRBV20-1	TRBJ2-1	.	.	TGCAGTGCCTACTACAATGAGCAGTTCTTC	CSAYYNEQFF
TRBV10-1	TRBJ2-1	.	TRBD2	TGCGCCAGCAGCGATGTAGGGGCTAGCGGGGTCAATGAGCAGTTCTTC	CASSDVGASGVNEQFF
TRBV7-8	TRBJ1-6	.	.	TGTGCCAGCAGACATACAGGGAGTGAAGGAAATTCACCCCTCCACTTT	CASRHTGSEGNSPLHF
TRBV28	TRBJ2-2	.	.	TGTGCCAGCAGAGGAGGGGATCCGAACACCGGGGAGCTGTTTTTT	CASRGGDPNTGELFF
TRBV19	TRBJ2-1	.	.	TGTGCCAGTAGTATGAACAGATACAATGAGCAGTTCTTC	CASSMNRYNEQFF
TRBV18	TRBJ1-2	.	.	TGTGCCAGCTCACGGACGGACAGCAACTATGGCTACACCTTC	CASSRTDSNYGYTF
TRBV7-9	TRBJ2-5	few	TRBD1	TGTGCCAGCAGCCCACCCCGGGGGGACAGGGGTCAGACCCAGTACTTC	CASSPPRGDRGQTQYF
TRBV5-4	TRBJ1-2	.	.	TGTGCCAGCAGCACACAAACCGCAGGGAATGGCTACACCTTC	CASSTQTAGNGYTF
TRBV4-1	TRBJ1-3	.	.	TGCGCCAGCAGCCAACCACGGGGGGGCTCTGGAAACACCATATATTTT	CASSQPRGGSGNTIYF
TRBV7-2	TRBJ2-1	.	TRBD2	TGTGCCAGCAGCTTTCCTAGCGGGGGGGCGCCCAATGAGCAGTTCTTC	CASSFPSGGAPNEQFF
TRBV15	TRBJ1-5	.	.	TGTGCCACCAGCACCTTTGGGCAGAATCAGCCCCAGCATTTT	CATSTFGQNQPQHF
TRBV6-1	TRBJ1-6	.	.	TGTGCCAGCAGTGAAGCCCCCGGGAGTAACTCACCCCTCCACTTT	CASSEAPGSNSPLHF
TRBV2	TRBJ1-5	.	TRBD1	TGTGCCAGTAAGGGACAGTTCAATCAGCCCCAGCATTTT	CASKGQFNQPQHF
TRBV19	TRBJ2-7	.	.	TGTGCCAGTAGCCCTCAGGGGGGCGACGAGCAGTACTTC	CASSPQGGDEQYF
TRBV6-5	TRBJ2-1	few	TRBD2	TGTGCCAGCACCAGGACTAGGGATGCGGATGAGCAGTTCTTC	CASTRTRDADEQFF
TRBV11-2	TRBJ2-7	few	.	TGTGCCAGCAGCTTACGTGGGCCCGCCTACGAGCAGTACTTC	CASSLRGPAYEQYF